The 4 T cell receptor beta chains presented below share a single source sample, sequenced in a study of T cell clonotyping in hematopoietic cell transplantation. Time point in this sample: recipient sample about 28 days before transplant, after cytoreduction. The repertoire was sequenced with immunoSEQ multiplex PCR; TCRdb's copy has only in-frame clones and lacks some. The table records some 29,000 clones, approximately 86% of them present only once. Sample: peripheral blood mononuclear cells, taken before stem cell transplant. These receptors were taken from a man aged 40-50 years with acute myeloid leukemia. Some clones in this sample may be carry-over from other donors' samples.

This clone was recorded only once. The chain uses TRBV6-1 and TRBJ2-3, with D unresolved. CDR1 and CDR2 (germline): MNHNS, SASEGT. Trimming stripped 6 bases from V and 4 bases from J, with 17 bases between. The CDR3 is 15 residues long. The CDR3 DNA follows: TGTGCCAGCAGGCCCCCGAGACCCGAGGCAGATACGCAGTATTTT. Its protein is CASRPPRPEADTQYF.

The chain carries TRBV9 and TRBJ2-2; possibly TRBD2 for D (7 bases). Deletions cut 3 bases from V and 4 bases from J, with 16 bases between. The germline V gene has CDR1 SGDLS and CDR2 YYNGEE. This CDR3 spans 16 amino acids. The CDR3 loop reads CASSAMGGAGTGELFF. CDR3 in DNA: TGTGCCAGCAGCGCGATGGGGGGGGCCGGCACCGGGGAGCTGTTTTTT.

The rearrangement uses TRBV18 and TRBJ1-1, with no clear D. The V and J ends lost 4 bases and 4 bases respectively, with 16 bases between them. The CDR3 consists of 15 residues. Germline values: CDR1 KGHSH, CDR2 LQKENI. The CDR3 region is CASSQGPILSTEAFF. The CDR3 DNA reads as TGTGCCAGCTCACAAGGGCCCATTCTCAGCACTGAAGCTTTCTTT.

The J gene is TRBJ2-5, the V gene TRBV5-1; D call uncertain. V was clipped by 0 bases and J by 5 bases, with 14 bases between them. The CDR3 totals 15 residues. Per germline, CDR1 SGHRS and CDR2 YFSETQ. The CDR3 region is CASSLDGTLRETQYF. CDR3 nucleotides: TGCGCCAGCAGCTTGGACGGCACGTTGCGGGAGACCCAGTACTTC. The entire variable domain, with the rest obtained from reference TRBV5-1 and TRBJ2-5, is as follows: KAGVTQTPRYLIKTRGQQVTLSCSPISGHRSVSWYQQTPGQGLQFLFEYFSETQRNKGNFPGRFSGRQFSNSRSEMNVSTLELGDSALYLCASSLDGTLRETQYFGPGTRLLVL.